The entry below gives a single TCR beta chain sequence along with its context. Germline V gives CDR1 SGHTA, CDR2 FQGTGA. CDR3 length equals 13 residues. V gave up 4 bases and J gave up 0 bases, with 3 bases separating them. Clones were read by immunoSEQ multiplex PCR, and TCRdb kept only the in-frame ones, dropping some. The repertoire consists of 130,000 to 150,000 clones, with about 85% occurring once and the leading ten covering around 5%. The sample comes from a study of blood T cell repertoires in COVID-19. Study at large: The cDNA or gDNA used as material had been derived from T cells, B-cell-depleted T cells, or PBMCs.

The sequenced sample consisted of peripheral blood. The TCR sequence derives from a woman aged 70-85 years with COVID-19, enrolled during active disease. The chain uses TRBV7-3 and TRBJ2-2; D gene uncertain. CDR3 sequence (DNA): TGTGCCAGCAGCTCCTCGAACACCGGGGAGCTGTTTTTT. It is translated as CASSSSNTGELFF.